This TCR beta chain was profiled in a study of vaccination and CD4 T cells after COVID-19. Background on the study: Ranging from 14 to 241, the interval between dose two and post-vaccine sampling had a median of approximately 70 days. Researchers treated control cultures with a CEFX pool, an HIV-1 Nef pool, or no peptide. General study results and limits: Of the reactive clones in convalescent patients, a median around 83% showed up only post-vaccination.

Treatment meaning: approximately 9-day PBMC culture with coronavirus spike peptide pools or control peptides (ViraFEST assay). The unexposed donor gave CD4+ T cells before the COVID-19 pandemic (2011-2018). ViraFEST used peptide pools to expand antigen-specific T cells and subsequently sequenced their TCRs. Note on this clonotype: Its cognate antigen is unknown.

Sequencing of cultured CD4+ T cell DNA used the Oncomine TCR Beta short-read assay. TCRdb re-derived calls from the PCR reads in MiXCR, one entry per CDR3 protein. This repertoire shows roughly 6,800 distinct CDR3 sequences, about 40% found once; its top ten account for roughly 14%. Sequencing was carried out using CD4+ T cells from blood, cultured in vitro. The clonotype originates from a human donor in good health.

CDR3 amino acids: CASRVNTEAFF. CDR3 sequence (DNA): TGCGCCAGCAGAGTAAACACTGAAGCTTTCTTT. The genes are TRBV10-2 and TRBJ1-1; D is uncertain. V lost 6 bases to trimming and J lost 2 bases, with 4 bases between them. The length of the CDR3 is 11 residues. Germline-derived CDR1 and CDR2 are WSHSY and SAAADI.